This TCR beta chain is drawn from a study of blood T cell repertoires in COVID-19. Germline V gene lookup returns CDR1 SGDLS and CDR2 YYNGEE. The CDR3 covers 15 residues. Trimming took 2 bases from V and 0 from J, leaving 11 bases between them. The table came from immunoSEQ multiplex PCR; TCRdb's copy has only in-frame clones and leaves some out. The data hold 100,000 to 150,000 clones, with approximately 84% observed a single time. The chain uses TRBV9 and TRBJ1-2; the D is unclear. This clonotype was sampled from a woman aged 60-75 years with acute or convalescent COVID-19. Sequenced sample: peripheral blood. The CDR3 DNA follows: TGTGCCAGCAGCGTCACTCCAAGCACTAACTATGGCTACACCTTC. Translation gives CASSVTPSTNYGYTF.